The 21 T cell receptor beta chains below were found in one sample sequenced in a study of T cell repertoires in ileal Crohn's disease. Time point indicated: neoterminal ileum biopsy at postoperative endoscopy, about 6 months after surgery. Assay: immunoSEQ multiplex PCR; the TCRdb copy retains only in-frame clones and omits some. The table shows about 5,300 clones, with about 77% occurring only once. The sample consisted of ileal tissue. These receptor sequences come from an adult with Crohn's disease.

A note on this clone: The sample contains more than one DNA sequence encoding this CDR3. The chain recombines TRBV7-9 with TRBJ1-4; D ambiguous. The CDR3 has 11 amino acids. CDR1 SEHNR and CDR2 FQNEAQ come from the germline V gene (reference sequence). V shed 2 bases and J shed 8 bases, with 3 bases lying between them. The CDR3 nucleotides are TGTGCCAGCAGCTTACGCGAAAAACTGTTTTTT. Amino acids: CASSLREKLFF. Complete variable domain (other parts from reference TRBV7-9 and TRBJ1-4): DTGVSQNPRHKITKRGQNVTFRCDPISEHNRLYWYRQTLGQGPEFLTYFQNEAQLEKSRLLSDRFSAERPKGSFSTLEIQRTEQGDSAMYLCASSLREKLFFGSGTQLSVL.

This rearrangement joins TRBV9 to TRBJ2-3; 8 bases align to TRBD2. CDR1 and CDR2 from the germline V gene are SGDLS and YYNGEE. Trimming cost V 1 base and J 2 bases; bases outside gene matches: 3. The CDR3 extends over 15 amino acids. CDR3 coding DNA: TGTGCCAGCAGCGTACGAGCGGGGGCCACAGATACGCAGTATTTT. It yields the protein CASSVRAGATDTQYF.

The chain recombines TRBV2 with TRBJ2-7; D gene uncertain. This CDR3 region has 19 residues. The V and J ends lost 3 bases and 0 bases respectively, with 24 bases between them. Germline V gene sequence: CDR1 SNHLY, CDR2 FYNNEI. CDR3 residues: CASSDPSRGKGRISYEQYF. The CDR3 DNA follows: TGTGCCAGCAGTGACCCTTCGAGAGGAAAGGGAAGGATCTCCTACGAGCAGTACTTC.

The CDR3: CASQISGGPKAGTQYF. CDR3 DNA sequence: TGCGCCAGCCAAATTAGCGGGGGGCCGAAGGCGGGTACGCAGTATTTT. This chain uses TRBV5-1 with TRBJ2-3, with 10 bases that match TRBD2. The CDR3 covers 16 residues. The ends lost 7 bases at V and 8 bases at J; junction bases unmatched: 16. CDR1 is SGHRS and CDR2 is YFSETQ in the germline V gene.

This chain uses TRBV10-3 with TRBJ1-1, with D possibly TRBD1 on 5 matching bases. CDR3 length: 13 amino acids. V dropped 8 bases and J dropped 1 base, with 11 bases sitting between them. Germline CDR1 is ENHRY and CDR2 is SYGVKD. The CDR3 bases are TGTGCCATCCATGGGGACGGGAACACTGAAGCTTTCTTT. Encoded protein: CAIHGDGNTEAFF.

The chain carries TRBV27 and TRBJ2-7; D gene ambiguous. The germline CDR1 and CDR2 sequences are MNHEY and SMNVEV (reference sequence). This CDR3 comprises 12 residues. The V end lost 4 bases, the J end lost 2 bases, and 6 bases lay between the germline ends. CDR3 sequence (DNA): TGTGCCAGCAGTTCAGGTCCCTACGAGCAGTACTTC. Protein sequence: CASSSGPYEQYF.

The rearrangement uses TRBV11-1 and TRBJ2-1, with D perhaps TRBD1 (6 bases). V was clipped by 4 bases and J by 5 bases, with 21 bases between them. From germline, CDR1 is SGHAT and CDR2 FQDESV (reference sequence). The CDR3 covers 17 residues. The CDR3 spells CASSSPALRGQNNEQFF. DNA of the CDR3: TGTGCCAGCAGCTCCCCGGCTCTTCGGGGACAAAACAATGAGCAGTTCTTC. The full variable domain, rest sourced from reference TRBV11-1 and TRBJ2-1, is EAEVAQSPRYKITEKSQAVAFWCDPISGHATLYWYRQILGQGPELLVQFQDESVVDDSQLPKDRFSAERLKGVDSTLKIQPAELGDSAMYLCASSSPALRGQNNEQFFGPGTRLTVL.

The chain combines TRBV21-1 with TRBJ1-4. TRBV21-1 is a known pseudogene. The CDR3 consists of 16 residues. CDR3 coding DNA: TGTGCCAGCAGCACAAGGGTAGGAGGGGCTAATGAAAAACTGTTTTTT. Protein product: CASSTRVGGANEKLFF.

The chain joins TRBV5-1 to TRBJ1-1; 8 positions match TRBD1. The length of the CDR3 is 19 residues. Per germline, CDR1 SGHRS and CDR2 YFSETQ. J was trimmed by 4 bases and V by 2 bases; bases with no gene match: 19. CDR3 loop: CASSFPRGRRGLESTEAFF. The CDR3 DNA reads as TGCGCCAGCAGCTTCCCCAGGGGGCGAAGAGGATTAGAGAGCACTGAAGCTTTCTTT.

The gene calls are TRBV5-1 and TRBJ2-3; D is possibly TRBD2 (5 bases). Trimming shortened V by 4 bases and J by 0 bases, and 15 bases separated the two germline ends. CDR1 and CDR2 (germline): SGHRS, YFSETQ. This CDR3 spans 16 amino acids. As DNA, the CDR3 is TGCGCCAGCAGCCTCGACGGTAGCGTCAGCACAGATACGCAGTATTTT. Its translation is CASSLDGSVSTDTQYF.

The chain has TRBV7-2 and TRBJ1-5, with D perhaps TRBD1 (5 bases). V was pared by 4 bases and J by 1 base, with 17 bases between. In germline, CDR1 is SGHTA, CDR2 FQGNSA. This CDR3 is 17 amino acids long. CDR3 region: CASSSSAGSLSNQPQHF. The CDR3 DNA sequence: TGTGCCAGCAGCTCCTCCGCAGGGAGTTTAAGCAATCAGCCCCAGCATTTT.

The V gene is TRBV9, the J gene TRBJ2-5; 9 positions agree with TRBD1. CDR1 is SGDLS and CDR2 is YYNGEE in the germline V gene. This CDR3 has 15 residues. V shed 3 bases, J shed 7 bases, and the junction held 10 bases outside the gene matches. CDR3 DNA sequence: TGTGCCAGCAGCGCGGGACAGGGCGGGTACGGGACCCAGTACTTC. Translated: CASSAGQGGYGTQYF.

This sequence joins TRBV10-1 and TRBJ2-7, with a possible D match to TRBD1 (6 bases). V was pared by 3 bases and J by 6 bases, with 9 bases between. This CDR3 is built from 12 residues. Germline loops: CDR1 WNHNN, CDR2 SYGVQD (reference sequence). The CDR3 region has the DNA TGCGCCAGCAGTGACTTAGGGGGCGAGCAGTACTTC. Translating gives CASSDLGGEQYF.

The gene calls are TRBV5-4 and TRBJ1-1, with TRBD1 as a possible D gene (5 bases). V shed 5 bases and J shed 0 bases, with 20 bases lying between them. There are 17 residues in the CDR3. Germline CDR1 SGHNT, CDR2 YYREEE (reference sequence). The CDR3 DNA reads as TGTGCCAGCAGTCGGGGGGGAGCCGCGGGGATGAACACTGAAGCTTTCTTT. This sequence encodes CASSRGGAAGMNTEAFF.

This clone was observed once. V usage is TRBV7-2 and J usage is TRBJ2-7; D ambiguous. The CDR3 is 13 residues long. Trimming pared 2 bases from V and 2 bases from J, leaving 7 bases between. In germline, CDR1 is SGHTA, CDR2 FQGNSA. CDR3 residues: CASSLSETYEQYF. As DNA, the CDR3 is TGTGCCAGCAGCTTAAGCGAGACCTACGAGCAGTACTTC.

The chain has TRBV2 and TRBJ2-7; perhaps TRBD2 as D (6 bases). CDR3 length: 16 residues. The V end lost 2 bases, the J end lost 6 bases, and 20 bases lay between the germline ends. CDR1 is SNHLY, CDR2 FYNNEI, per germline. CDR3 DNA sequence: TGTGCCAGCAGTGAACGGCAGGGAGGCCTAGGGGCCGAGCAGTACTTC. It codes for CASSERQGGLGAEQYF.

This chain uses TRBV5-1 with TRBJ2-7, with 9 bases matching TRBD1. Germline CDR1 is SGHRS and CDR2 is YFSETQ. With 2 bases clipped from V and 0 bases from J, the junction kept 3 bases outside the gene matches. This CDR3 spans 15 amino acids. In DNA, the CDR3 is TGCGCCAGCAGCTTCGGGACAGGGATCTCCTACGAGCAGTACTTC. It yields the protein CASSFGTGISYEQYF.

This clone was counted only a few times. The chain links TRBV7-9 to TRBJ1-1, with D unclear. Germline CDR1 reads SEHNR; CDR2 reads FQNEAQ (reference sequence). The CDR3 sequence is 13 residues long. V lost 5 bases and J 7 bases, leaving 14 bases between the germline ends. The CDR3 DNA sequence: TGTGCCAGCAGCCCCGGACGCAACCTTGAAGCTTTCTTT. Translating it yields CASSPGRNLEAFF. The entire variable domain, with the rest obtained from reference TRBV7-9 and TRBJ1-1, is as follows: DTGVSQNPRHKITKRGQNVTFRCDPISEHNRLYWYRQTLGQGPEFLTYFQNEAQLEKSRLLSDRFSAERPKGSFSTLEIQRTEQGDSAMYLCASSPGRNLEAFFGQGTRLTVV.

CDR3 amino acids: CASSPDRTEAFF. CDR3 in DNA: TGTGCCAGCAGCCCCGACAGGACTGAAGCTTTCTTT. The V call is TRBV11-1, the J call TRBJ1-1, with TRBD1 as a possible D gene (6 bases). From germline, CDR1 is SGHAT and CDR2 FQDESV (reference sequence). V dropped 5 bases and J dropped 5 bases, with 9 bases sitting between them. The CDR3 runs to 12 residues.

The rearrangement uses TRBV27 and TRBJ2-2; TRBD1 aligns across 9 bases. The germline gives CDR1 MNHEY, CDR2 SMNVEV (reference sequence). The CDR3 is 16 residues long. V trimming: 4 bases; J trimming: 7 bases; junction bases outside the gene matches: 10. This CDR3 is CASSSPGQGLGGELFF. CDR3 nucleotide sequence: TGTGCCAGCAGTTCCCCCGGACAGGGGTTGGGCGGGGAGCTGTTTTTT.

The chain is built from TRBV19 and TRBJ1-5; TRBD1 is a possible D gene (6 bases). With 5 bases removed from V and 8 bases from J, the gap between germline ends came to 13 bases. Germline-derived CDR1 and CDR2 are LNHDA and SQIVND (reference sequence). The CDR3 spans 13 residues. The CDR3 protein is CASSSSYREPQHF. The CDR3 DNA reads as TGTGCCAGTAGTTCCTCGTACAGGGAGCCCCAGCATTTT. The variable domain in full, with the rest retrieved from reference TRBV19 and TRBJ1-5, is DGGITQSPKYLFRKEGQNVTLSCEQNLNHDAMYWYRQDPGQGLRLIYYSQIVNDFQKGDIAEGYSVSREKKESFPLTVTSAQKNPTAFYLCASSSSYREPQHFGDGTRLSIL.